These T cell receptor beta chains were read from a single sample in a study of cytomegalovirus exposure and HLA in healthy donors. Repertoires were generated with immunoSEQ multiplex PCR, while TCRdb's copy carries only in-frame clones and drops some. The table records 100,000 to 120,000 clones, about 88% of them present only once. What was sequenced was PBMCs. These receptors were collected from a woman under 30 in good health and CMV-seropositive. Both conserved end residues are part of each CDR3. A D gene is named only where the DNA matches it firmly. Not all rows give a size; the values are once, few, many and, for expanded clones, a class.

cdr3_aa: CASSWNRASGYTF; cdr3_nt: TGCGCCAGCAGCTGGAACAGGGCGAGTGGCTACACCTTC; j_call: TRBJ1-2; clone_size: .; d_call: .; v_call: TRBV5-1
cdr3_aa: CASKDSGEQYF; cdr3_nt: TGTGCCAGCAAGGACAGTGGGGAGCAGTACTTC; j_call: TRBJ2-7; clone_size: .; d_call: .; v_call: TRBV7-8
cdr3_aa: CSVDFSGGETQYF; cdr3_nt: TGCAGCGTTGACTTTAGCGGGGGGGAGACCCAGTACTTC; j_call: TRBJ2-5; clone_size: .; d_call: TRBD2; v_call: TRBV29-1
cdr3_aa: CASSRDRQGGSNQPQHF; cdr3_nt: TGTGCCAGCTCACGAGACCGACAGGGCGGCAGCAATCAGCCCCAGCATTTT; j_call: TRBJ1-5; clone_size: .; d_call: TRBD1; v_call: TRBV18
cdr3_aa: CAPGDGENYGYTF; cdr3_nt: TGCGCCCCGGGGGATGGGGAGAACTATGGCTACACCTTC; j_call: TRBJ1-2; clone_size: .; d_call: .; v_call: TRBV10-1
cdr3_aa: CATSILDRGLNQPQHF; cdr3_nt: TGTGCCACCAGCATACTGGACAGGGGATTAAATCAGCCCCAGCATTTT; j_call: TRBJ1-5; clone_size: .; d_call: TRBD1; v_call: TRBV15
cdr3_aa: CASTRGQGYGYTF; cdr3_nt: TGTGCCAGCACCAGGGGACAAGGCTATGGCTACACCTTC; j_call: TRBJ1-2; clone_size: .; d_call: .; v_call: TRBV6-5
cdr3_aa: CASSLLPAGNTGELFF; cdr3_nt: TGTGCCAGCAGTTTATTGCCAGCGGGGAACACCGGGGAGCTGTTTTTT; j_call: TRBJ2-2; clone_size: .; d_call: .; v_call: TRBV27
cdr3_aa: CASSLASGFDGYTF; cdr3_nt: TGTGCCAGCAGCTTAGCGTCAGGGTTCGATGGCTACACCTTC; j_call: TRBJ1-2; clone_size: .; d_call: .; v_call: TRBV7-9
cdr3_aa: CASSSGTGYNQPQHF; cdr3_nt: TGTGCCAGCAGCTCCGGGACAGGGTATAATCAGCCCCAGCATTTT; j_call: TRBJ1-5; clone_size: .; d_call: TRBD1; v_call: TRBV7-2
cdr3_aa: CASSVRTGGGPTDTQYF; cdr3_nt: TGTGCCAGCAGCGTAAGAACTGGCGGGGGACCCACAGATACGCAGTATTTT; j_call: TRBJ2-3; clone_size: .; d_call: TRBD2; v_call: TRBV9
cdr3_aa: CASSSRSPGSYGYTF; cdr3_nt: TGTGCCAGTAGTTCGCGAAGCCCGGGTTCCTATGGCTACACCTTC; j_call: TRBJ1-2; clone_size: .; d_call: .; v_call: TRBV19
cdr3_aa: CASSLGPGTRGGYTF; cdr3_nt: TGTGCCAGCAGCTTGGGCCCCGGGACTAGAGGGGGCTACACCTTC; j_call: TRBJ1-2; clone_size: once; d_call: .; v_call: TRBV5-8
cdr3_aa: CASSMKLDRFGNTIYF; cdr3_nt: TGTGCCAGCAGCATGAAACTGGACAGGTTCGGAAACACCATATATTTT; j_call: TRBJ1-3; clone_size: once; d_call: TRBD1; v_call: TRBV7-8
cdr3_aa: CASSVRTGELAF; cdr3_nt: TGTGCCAGCAGCGTGAGGACAGGGGAGCTCGCCTTC; j_call: TRBJ1-2; clone_size: .; d_call: TRBD1; v_call: TRBV9
cdr3_aa: CSVEANRGIDEQYF; cdr3_nt: TGCAGCGTTGAAGCTAACAGGGGGATCGACGAGCAGTACTTC; j_call: TRBJ2-7; clone_size: .; d_call: TRBD1; v_call: TRBV29-1
cdr3_aa: CASSESTGIGGYTF; cdr3_nt: TGTGCCAGCAGCGAATCGACAGGGATCGGTGGCTACACCTTC; j_call: TRBJ1-2; clone_size: once; d_call: TRBD1; v_call: TRBV28
cdr3_aa: CASSPQGRDGYTF; cdr3_nt: TGTGCCAGCTCACCACAGGGCAGGGATGGCTACACCTTC; j_call: TRBJ1-2; clone_size: .; d_call: .; v_call: TRBV18
cdr3_aa: CASSPRDRDYEQYF; cdr3_nt: TGTGCCAGCAGCCCCCGGGACAGAGACTACGAGCAGTACTTC; j_call: TRBJ2-7; clone_size: .; d_call: TRBD1; v_call: TRBV7-9
cdr3_aa: CASSLTSVEQFF; cdr3_nt: TGCGCCAGCAGCCTAACTAGCGTTGAGCAGTTCTTC; j_call: TRBJ2-1; clone_size: .; d_call: TRBD2; v_call: TRBV4-1
cdr3_aa: CASSRRGGNTEAFF; cdr3_nt: TGTGCCAGCAGCCGCAGGGGCGGGAACACTGAAGCTTTCTTT; j_call: TRBJ1-1; clone_size: few; d_call: .; v_call: TRBV6-5
cdr3_aa: CASSSPSGRSTDTQYF; cdr3_nt: TGTGCCAGCAGTTCCCCTAGCGGGAGGTCCACAGATACGCAGTATTTT; j_call: TRBJ2-3; clone_size: .; d_call: TRBD2; v_call: TRBV6-5
cdr3_aa: CATNSKAREETQYF; cdr3_nt: TGTGCCACCAATTCGAAAGCGAGGGAAGAGACCCAGTACTTC; j_call: TRBJ2-5; clone_size: .; d_call: .; v_call: TRBV15
cdr3_aa: CASSAQGQTEAFF; cdr3_nt: TGTGCCAGCTCAGCCCAGGGCCAGACTGAAGCTTTCTTT; j_call: TRBJ1-1; clone_size: .; d_call: .; v_call: TRBV18
cdr3_aa: CASSLERRGLDEQYF; cdr3_nt: TGCGCCAGCAGCTTGGAACGCAGGGGGCTGGACGAGCAGTACTTC; j_call: TRBJ2-7; clone_size: .; d_call: TRBD1; v_call: TRBV5-1
cdr3_aa: CASSGSAPGDTEAFF; cdr3_nt: TGTGCCAGCAGTGGATCCGCTCCAGGGGATACTGAAGCTTTCTTT; j_call: TRBJ1-1; clone_size: .; d_call: .; v_call: TRBV6-1
cdr3_aa: CASSTPSGGVAKNIQYF; cdr3_nt: TGTGCCAGCAGCACCCCTAGCGGGGGGGTAGCCAAAAACATTCAGTACTTC; j_call: TRBJ2-4; clone_size: once; d_call: TRBD2; v_call: TRBV11-2
cdr3_aa: CASSLEGDTDTQYF; cdr3_nt: TGCGCCAGCAGCTTGGAGGGGGACACAGATACGCAGTATTTT; j_call: TRBJ2-3; clone_size: .; d_call: .; v_call: TRBV5-1
cdr3_aa: CASSGMADENEQFF; cdr3_nt: TGTGCCAGCAGCGGAATGGCAGATGAAAATGAGCAGTTCTTC; j_call: TRBJ2-1; clone_size: .; d_call: .; v_call: TRBV9
cdr3_aa: CASSQSRAGELFF; cdr3_nt: TGTGCCAGCAGCCAATCGAGAGCCGGGGAGCTGTTTTTT; j_call: TRBJ2-2; clone_size: .; d_call: .; v_call: TRBV16
cdr3_aa: CASSRDSAHEQFF; cdr3_nt: TGTGCCAGCAGCCGGGACTCGGCCCATGAGCAGTTCTTC; j_call: TRBJ2-1; clone_size: once; d_call: .; v_call: TRBV9
cdr3_aa: CASSHRQGRGNYGYTF; cdr3_nt: TGTGCCAGCAGCCATAGACAGGGTCGTGGGAACTATGGCTACACCTTC; j_call: TRBJ1-2; clone_size: .; d_call: TRBD1; v_call: TRBV5-8
cdr3_aa: CASSTGTGGVYEQYF; cdr3_nt: TGTGCCAGTAGTACGGGGACAGGGGGGGTCTACGAGCAGTACTTC; j_call: TRBJ2-7; clone_size: .; d_call: TRBD1; v_call: TRBV19
cdr3_aa: CAGLGTDGGQYF; cdr3_nt: TGTGCCGGACTGGGCACTGACGGCGGGCAGTACTTC; j_call: TRBJ2-7; clone_size: .; d_call: .; v_call: TRBV2
cdr3_aa: CAWDKGTGEVNEQFF; cdr3_nt: TGTGCCTGGGACAAGGGGACAGGGGAGGTCAATGAGCAGTTCTTC; j_call: TRBJ2-1; clone_size: .; d_call: TRBD1; v_call: TRBV30
cdr3_aa: CASSPKLAGGTNTGELFF; cdr3_nt: TGTGCCAGCAGCCCAAAGCTAGCGGGAGGCACGAACACCGGGGAGCTGTTTTTT; j_call: TRBJ2-2; clone_size: .; d_call: TRBD2; v_call: TRBV7-2
cdr3_aa: CASSFGLNRGNEQFF; cdr3_nt: TGTGCCAGCAGTTTCGGTCTTAATCGGGGCAATGAGCAGTTCTTC; j_call: TRBJ2-1; clone_size: .; d_call: .; v_call: TRBV27
cdr3_aa: CASSLESGNTEAFF; cdr3_nt: TGTGCCAGCAGCTTAGAATCAGGCAACACTGAAGCTTTCTTT; j_call: TRBJ1-1; clone_size: .; d_call: .; v_call: TRBV11-3
cdr3_aa: CASSLVTYGDPLPHEQYF; cdr3_nt: TGTGCCAGCAGCTTAGTTACTTATGGAGATCCCCTCCCCCACGAGCAGTACTTC; j_call: TRBJ2-7; clone_size: .; d_call: .; v_call: TRBV7-8
cdr3_aa: CASSLNRGFQETQYF; cdr3_nt: TGTGCCAGCAGTTTAAACAGGGGGTTCCAAGAGACCCAGTACTTC; j_call: TRBJ2-5; clone_size: .; d_call: TRBD1; v_call: TRBV28
cdr3_aa: CASSLIRGEGYGYTF; cdr3_nt: TGTGCCAGCAGCTTAATCAGGGGAGAGGGGTATGGCTACACCTTC; j_call: TRBJ1-2; clone_size: .; d_call: .; v_call: TRBV7-3
cdr3_aa: CASTKGQGSSYEQYF; cdr3_nt: TGTGCCAGCACCAAGGGGCAGGGCAGCTCCTACGAGCAGTACTTC; j_call: TRBJ2-7; clone_size: .; d_call: .; v_call: TRBV28
cdr3_aa: CASSLRSTYNEQFF; cdr3_nt: TGTGCCAGCAGCTTGAGATCTACCTACAATGAGCAGTTCTTC; j_call: TRBJ2-1; clone_size: .; d_call: .; v_call: TRBV11-3
cdr3_aa: CASSVSGQGGDEQFF; cdr3_nt: TGTGCCAGCAGCGTGAGTGGACAGGGGGGCGATGAGCAGTTCTTC; j_call: TRBJ2-1; clone_size: .; d_call: TRBD1; v_call: TRBV9
cdr3_aa: CASSAIPPGREGRYNEQFF; cdr3_nt: TGTGCCAGCAGTGCTATACCCCCTGGGCGGGAGGGCCGGTACAATGAGCAGTTCTTC; j_call: TRBJ2-1; clone_size: .; d_call: TRBD2; v_call: TRBV28
cdr3_aa: CSVGPSSTGYGYTF; cdr3_nt: TGCAGCGTTGGCCCCTCCTCGACAGGCTATGGCTACACCTTC; j_call: TRBJ1-2; clone_size: .; d_call: .; v_call: TRBV29-1
cdr3_aa: CASSFGTTNEKLFF; cdr3_nt: TGTGCCAGCAGTTTCGGGACAACTAATGAAAAACTGTTTTTT; j_call: TRBJ1-4; clone_size: .; d_call: .; v_call: TRBV28
cdr3_aa: CASSPRGGGKLFF; cdr3_nt: TGTGCCAGCAGCCCAAGGGGCGGGGGAAAACTGTTTTTT; j_call: TRBJ1-4; clone_size: .; d_call: .; v_call: TRBV7-9
cdr3_aa: CACQRGGVDTQYF; cdr3_nt: TGTGCCTGCCAACGGGGTGGCGTAGATACGCAGTATTTT; j_call: TRBJ2-3; clone_size: .; d_call: .; v_call: TRBV10-3
cdr3_aa: CASSNPGTGGGELFF; cdr3_nt: TGCGCCAGCAGCAACCCCGGGACAGGGGGCGGGGAGCTGTTTTTT; j_call: TRBJ2-2; clone_size: .; d_call: TRBD1; v_call: TRBV5-1
cdr3_aa: CASSTYGGSTEAFF; cdr3_nt: TGTGCCAGCAGTACATACGGGGGGAGCACTGAAGCTTTCTTT; j_call: TRBJ1-1; clone_size: .; d_call: .; v_call: TRBV2
cdr3_aa: CASSVGQGKGYTF; cdr3_nt: TGTGCCAGCAGCGTGGGACAGGGGAAAGGCTACACCTTC; j_call: TRBJ1-2; clone_size: .; d_call: TRBD1; v_call: TRBV5-6
cdr3_aa: CASSDSSAGELFF; cdr3_nt: TGTGCCAGCAGTGACTCTAGCGCCGGGGAGCTGTTTTTT; j_call: TRBJ2-2; clone_size: few; d_call: .; v_call: TRBV6-4
cdr3_aa: CASSIIRTVSNQPQHF; cdr3_nt: TGTGCCAGTAGTATAATCAGGACAGTTAGCAATCAGCCCCAGCATTTT; j_call: TRBJ1-5; clone_size: .; d_call: .; v_call: TRBV19
cdr3_aa: CASSQSGSGANVLTF; cdr3_nt: TGTGCCAGCAGCCAATCGGGTTCGGGGGCCAACGTCCTGACTTTC; j_call: TRBJ2-6; clone_size: .; d_call: .; v_call: TRBV9
cdr3_aa: CASSYGQATDTQYF; cdr3_nt: TGTGCCAGCAGCTATGGACAGGCCACAGATACGCAGTATTTT; j_call: TRBJ2-3; clone_size: .; d_call: TRBD1; v_call: TRBV5-4
cdr3_aa: CASSLDRLAGDPSTDTQYF; cdr3_nt: TGTGCCAGCAGCTTAGACCGACTAGCGGGGGATCCCAGCACAGATACGCAGTATTTT; j_call: TRBJ2-3; clone_size: .; d_call: TRBD2; v_call: TRBV11-2
cdr3_aa: CASSRKDKDPQYF; cdr3_nt: TGCGCCAGCAGCCGCAAGGACAAAGACCCGCAGTATTTT; j_call: TRBJ2-3; clone_size: .; d_call: .; v_call: TRBV5-1
cdr3_aa: CASSERQGARNEQFF; cdr3_nt: TGCGCCAGCAGTGAGCGACAGGGGGCTAGAAATGAGCAGTTCTTC; j_call: TRBJ2-1; clone_size: .; d_call: TRBD1; v_call: TRBV10-1
cdr3_aa: CATTDRGQTDTQYF; cdr3_nt: TGTGCCACCACGGACAGGGGGCAGACAGATACGCAGTATTTT; j_call: TRBJ2-3; clone_size: .; d_call: TRBD1; v_call: TRBV11-2